This T cell receptor beta chain derives from a study of beta chain features in type 1 diabetes. Study findings and constraints: Sequencing the cDNA could make cells with high TCR expression show up more than they should. Moderate yet significant TCRB CDR3 shortening was seen in Type 1 diabetes patients in all four CD4+ subsets.

This clone was counted a few times. Its specificity is not known. The CDR3 has 15 residues. Germline CDR1 reads MNHEY; CDR2 reads SMNVEV (reference sequence). The V end lost 1 base, the J end lost 0 bases, and 10 bases lay between the germline ends. Sequenced material consisted of expressed TCRB transcripts (all of the isolated RNA was reverse transcribed). Here immunoSEQ multiplex PCR was the method, and the copy in TCRdb shows in-frame clones only, minus some. The sample holds approximately 600,000 clones, around 12% seen once. This receptor was identified in a man aged 25 to 40 with type 1 diabetes. The sequenced sample was naive CD4+ T cells from blood. This sequence joins TRBV27 and TRBJ2-7; D may correspond to TRBD1 or TRBD2 (5 bases each). CDR3 protein: CASSLYAGSSYEQYF. The DNA for the CDR3 is TGTGCCAGCAGTTTATATGCAGGGAGCTCCTACGAGCAGTACTTC.